Shown below are 23 T cell receptor beta chains from a single sample sequenced in a study of blood T cell repertoires in COVID-19. The table came from immunoSEQ multiplex PCR; TCRdb's copy has only in-frame clones and leaves some out. The sample has some 150,000 clones; about 83% are singletons. What was sequenced was PBMCs or T cells enriched from blood (not recorded which). The receptors shown here come from a woman between 50 and 59 years old in a cohort exposed to, infected with or recovered from COVID-19 (not recorded which).

This rearrangement joins TRBV5-4 to TRBJ2-7; D remains ambiguous. Per the germline V gene, CDR1 is SGHNT and CDR2 is YYREEE (reference sequence). This CDR3 region has 13 residues. V was cut by 1 base and J by 3 bases, with 8 bases left in between. The CDR3 region is CASSLSNSYEQYF. For the CDR3, the DNA is TGTGCCAGCAGCTTGTCGAACAGCTACGAGCAGTACTTC.

The gene calls are TRBV11-2 and TRBJ1-1; D ambiguous. Trimming took 5 bases from V and 3 from J, leaving 10 bases between them. The CDR3 totals 13 residues. CDR1 and CDR2 (germline): SGHAT, FQNNGV. The CDR3: CASSGQVDTEAFF. The CDR3, as DNA: TGTGCCAGCAGCGGCCAGGTCGACACTGAAGCTTTCTTT.

The chain recombines TRBV9 with TRBJ1-5; D is perhaps TRBD1 (6 bases). This CDR3 comprises 15 residues. Germline V gene lookup returns CDR1 SGDLS and CDR2 YYNGEE. Trimming shortened V by 2 bases and J by 6 bases, and 15 bases separated the two germline ends. For the CDR3, the DNA is TGTGCCAGCAGCGTTGAAGGGGGGGAGGGTCAGCCCCAGCATTTT. This translates into CASSVEGGEGQPQHF.

The V gene is TRBV11-2, the J gene TRBJ2-1; TRBD2 might be the D (5 bases). In germline, CDR1 is SGHAT, CDR2 FQNNGV. V gave up 0 bases and J gave up 2 bases, with 5 bases separating them. This CDR3 is built from 14 residues. This CDR3 reads CASSLDGTYNEQFF. DNA for the CDR3: TGTGCCAGCAGCTTAGACGGGACCTACAATGAGCAGTTCTTC.

V usage is TRBV3-1 (or the pseudogene TRBV3-2) and J usage is TRBJ1-1; no clear D. Per germline, CDR1 LGHDT and CDR2 YNNKEL (reference sequence). The CDR3 has 14 residues. V lost 0 bases and J 3 bases, leaving 8 bases between the germline ends. CDR3 protein: CASSQDGRYTEAFF. In nucleotides, the CDR3 is TGTGCCAGCAGCCAAGATGGGCGTTACACTGAAGCTTTCTTT.

Only one count was recorded for this clone. The V call is TRBV20-1, the J call TRBJ2-5; tentatively, D is TRBD2 (6 bases). The ends were cut back, 5 bases at V and 14 bases at J, with 18 bases in the middle. Looked up from germline, CDR1 is DFQATT and CDR2 is SNEGSKA (reference sequence). The CDR3 runs to 11 residues. CDR3 protein: CSAPTGTLLYF. In DNA form, the CDR3 reads TGCAGTGCTCCCACCGGGACTCTACTCTACTTC.

The chain carries TRBV5-1 and TRBJ1-4, with D hard to call. V shed 2 bases and J shed 4 bases, with 9 bases lying between them. The CDR3 consists of 14 residues. Germline CDR1 reads SGHRS; CDR2 reads YFSETQ. CDR3 amino acids: CASSFSDINEKLFF. For the CDR3, the DNA is TGCGCCAGCAGCTTTTCAGATATTAATGAAAAACTGTTTTTT.

The chain employs TRBV19 and TRBJ2-5, with 7 bases aligning to TRBD2. The V and J ends lost 8 bases and 5 bases, in that order; junction bases with no gene match: 8. Per the germline V gene, CDR1 is LNHDA and CDR2 is SQIVND (reference sequence). The CDR3 has 13 residues. This CDR3 reads CASSWGSGETQYF. In nucleotides, the CDR3 is TGTGCCAGTTCCTGGGGTAGCGGGGAGACCCAGTACTTC.

This chain joins TRBV5-6 and TRBJ2-1; TRBD1 matches at 11 bases. The junction had 5 bases not matched to a gene; V was cut back by 0 bases and J by 9 bases. This CDR3 is built from 15 residues. Germline loops: CDR1 SGHDT, CDR2 YYEEEE. CDR3 sequence: CASSLVGQGAREQFF. The CDR3 DNA follows: TGTGCCAGCAGCTTGGTAGGACAGGGGGCCCGTGAGCAGTTCTTC.

This chain links TRBV7-6 with TRBJ2-7, with 11 bases matching TRBD1. V was clipped by 4 bases and J by 7 bases; unmatched bases: 9. Per germline, CDR1 SGHVS and CDR2 FNYEAQ. The CDR3 consists of 15 residues. CDR3 residues: CASSSQPGTGGEQYF. CDR3 in DNA: TGTGCCAGCAGCTCGCAACCCGGGACAGGGGGGGAGCAGTACTTC.

The chain uses TRBV19 and TRBJ1-4, with a possible D match to TRBD1 (5 bases). This CDR3 region has 17 residues. Deletions cut 11 bases from V and 0 bases from J, with 22 bases between. The germline V gene has CDR1 LNHDA and CDR2 SQIVND (reference sequence). CDR3 bases: TGTGCCTGTACCGGGAGAGGGGACGATACAACTAATGAAAAACTGTTTTTT. As protein: CACTGRGDDTTNEKLFF.

This clone was detected a few times. This sequence joins TRBV5-1 and TRBJ1-2; 7 positions match TRBD1. Trimming removed 3 bases from V and 7 bases from J; junction bases left unmatched: 9. Per germline, CDR1 SGHRS and CDR2 YFSETQ. The CDR3 is made up of 14 amino acids. The DNA of the CDR3 is TGCGCCAGCAGCTCGGGACAGCTAGAAGGTGGCTACACCTTC. Translation gives CASSSGQLEGGYTF.

The chain is built from TRBV2 and TRBJ1-1; TRBD1 matches at 11 bases. This CDR3 is built from 13 residues. Germline V gene data show CDR1 as SNHLY and CDR2 as FYNNEI. The V and J ends lost 8 bases and 4 bases, in that order; junction bases with no gene match: 3. CDR3 loop: CASGTGGSTEAFF. In nucleotides, the CDR3 is TGTGCCAGCGGGACAGGGGGTAGCACTGAAGCTTTCTTT.

J is TRBJ1-3 and V is TRBV28, with TRBD1 matching over 7 bases. CDR1 and CDR2 (germline): MDHEN, SYDVKM. The CDR3 sequence is 14 residues long. V shed 8 bases, J shed 4 bases, and the junction held 8 bases outside the gene matches. The CDR3 sequence: CASGNRGGGNTIYF. CDR3 bases: TGTGCCAGCGGCAACAGGGGAGGAGGAAACACCATATATTTT.

The chain uses TRBV14 and TRBJ1-2; D might be TRBD1 (5 bases). This CDR3 spans 13 amino acids. The germline V and J ends were trimmed by 4 bases and 3 bases, with 9 bases remaining between them. From germline, CDR1 is SGHDN and CDR2 FVKESK. Here the CDR3 reads CASSLGGYYGYTF. CDR3 bases: TGTGCCAGCAGCCTGGGGGGTTACTATGGCTACACCTTC.

This rearrangement joins TRBV5-1 to TRBJ1-1; D perhaps matches TRBD1 (5 bases). V was pared by 4 bases and J by 6 bases, with 19 bases between. CDR3 length: 15 residues. Germline V gene sequence: CDR1 SGHRS, CDR2 YFSETQ. DNA of the CDR3: TGCGCCAGCAGCCTAAACGGACAAGTGATAGCTGAAGCTTTCTTT. Translated, it gives CASSLNGQVIAEAFF.

This sequence joins TRBV19 and TRBJ2-5, with a weak D call TRBD2 (5 bases). This CDR3 has 15 residues. The germline V gene has CDR1 LNHDA and CDR2 SQIVND (reference sequence). The V gene lost 1 base and the J gene lost 0 bases, with 9 bases spanning the gap. The CDR3 nucleotides read TGTGCCAGTAGTATAGGGGCGGGCGACCAAGAGACCCAGTACTTC. Protein: CASSIGAGDQETQYF. Supplemented by reference TRBV19 and TRBJ2-5, the full variable domain reads DGGITQSPKYLFRKEGQNVTLSCEQNLNHDAMYWYRQDPGQGLRLIYYSQIVNDFQKGDIAEGYSVSREKKESFPLTVTSAQKNPTAFYLCASSIGAGDQETQYFGPGTRLLVL.

This chain links TRBV7-9 with TRBJ1-1; 7 bases are a match to TRBD1. V trimming: 6 bases; J trimming: 5 bases; junction bases outside the gene matches: 9. CDR1 is SEHNR, CDR2 FQNEAQ, per germline (reference sequence). This CDR3 is 14 amino acids long. CDR3 nucleotides: TGTGCCAGCAGTTCCACAGGGGTGGTGACTGAAGCTTTCTTT. Amino acid sequence: CASSSTGVVTEAFF.

V is TRBV29-1 and J is TRBJ2-5; D is uncertain. Trimming left V 6 bases short and J 5 bases short, with 7 bases between. The CDR3 is 10 residues long. Germline CDR1 reads SQVTM; CDR2 reads ANQGSEA. The CDR3 coding sequence is TGCAGCGTCCTGCAGGAGACCCAGTACTTC. This gives the protein CSVLQETQYF.

V gene TRBV2 combines with J gene TRBJ2-2; tentative D call: TRBD1 (5 bases). The germline CDR1 and CDR2 sequences are SNHLY and FYNNEI. This CDR3 has 14 residues. Trimming pared 8 bases from V and 2 bases from J, leaving 12 bases between. The CDR3 here is CASCSRANTGELFF. The CDR3 DNA is TGTGCCAGCTGTTCCAGGGCCAACACCGGGGAGCTGTTTTTT.

V is TRBV28 and J is TRBJ2-1; 11 bases align to TRBD2. Germline trimming cut 3 bases from V and 7 bases from J; bases unmatched to any gene: 8. Germline V CDR1 and CDR2: MDHEN, SYDVKM. The CDR3 spans 16 residues. The DNA for the CDR3 is TGTGCCAGCAGTTTCATGACTAGCGGGACGAAGAATGAGCAGTTCTTC. It encodes CASSFMTSGTKNEQFF.

The V and J genes are TRBV3-1 (or the pseudogene TRBV3-2) and TRBJ2-3, with a weak D call TRBD1 (7 bases). The V and J ends lost 1 base and 6 bases respectively, with 11 bases between them. In germline, CDR1 is LGHDT, CDR2 YNNKEL (reference sequence). The CDR3 covers 14 residues. CDR3 residues: CASSQGQGGDTQYF. In DNA form, the CDR3 reads TGTGCCAGCAGCCAAGGACAGGGAGGCGATACGCAGTATTTT.

This clone was counted between two and nine times. The rearrangement uses TRBV30 and TRBJ2-2; 8 positions agree with TRBD1. The trim removed 3 bases at V and 6 bases at J, leaving 9 bases unmatched. Germline values: CDR1 GTSNPN, CDR2 SVGIG (reference sequence). The CDR3 consists of 15 residues. In DNA, the CDR3 is TGTGCCTGGAGGATACAGACAGGGGTGGCCGGGGAGCTGTTTTTT. Its translation: CAWRIQTGVAGELFF.